The present entry profiles one T cell receptor beta chain with its context. This sample is part of a study of shared T cell receptors in the human thymus. Per the germline V gene, CDR1 is MDHEN and CDR2 is SYDVKM. After removal of 3 bases from V and 4 bases from J, the junction contained 8 bases not matched to a gene. This CDR3 has 16 amino acids. TCRdb keeps only in-frame clones here, not all; method: immunoSEQ multiplex PCR. The sample includes hundreds of thousands of clones, more than 75% of them seen just once. This sample also appeared in a second study, on human thymus T cells. That source adds: Apparent skewing of V and J gene usage characterized both thymic and blood repertoires. Unrelated individuals had highly overlapping thymic repertoires, as reported in related research.

The clonotype comes from a boy under two years old with a congenital heart defect. Sequencing was performed on thymocytes. The rearrangement links TRBV28 to TRBJ2-1; 8 nucleotides agree with TRBD2. This CDR3 is CASSFPRAGVYNEQFF. The DNA for the CDR3 is TGTGCCAGCAGTTTTCCGCGAGCGGGAGTTTACAATGAGCAGTTCTTC.